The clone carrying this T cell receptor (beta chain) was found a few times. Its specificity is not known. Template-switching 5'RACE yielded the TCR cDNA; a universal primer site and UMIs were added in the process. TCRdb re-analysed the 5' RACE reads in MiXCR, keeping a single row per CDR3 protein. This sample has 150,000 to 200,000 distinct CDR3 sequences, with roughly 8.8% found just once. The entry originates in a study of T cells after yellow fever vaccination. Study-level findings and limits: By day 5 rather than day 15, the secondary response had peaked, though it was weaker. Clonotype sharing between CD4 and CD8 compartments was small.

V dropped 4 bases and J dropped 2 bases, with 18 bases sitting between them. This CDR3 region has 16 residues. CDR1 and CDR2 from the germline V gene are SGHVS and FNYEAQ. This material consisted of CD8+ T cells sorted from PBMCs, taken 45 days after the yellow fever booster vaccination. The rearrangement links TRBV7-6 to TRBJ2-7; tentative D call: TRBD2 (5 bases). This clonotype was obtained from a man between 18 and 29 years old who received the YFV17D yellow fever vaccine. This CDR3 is CASSSEGQEIPYEQYF. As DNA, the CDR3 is TGTGCCAGCAGCTCAGAGGGCCAAGAAATCCCCTACGAGCAGTACTTC.